One sample yielded the 2 T cell receptor beta chains listed below, sequenced in a study of early T cells in non-severe SARS-CoV-2 infection. TCRdb analysed the 5' RACE reads with MiXCR anew, one entry per CDR3 protein. This sample carries 55,000 to 75,000 distinct CDR3 sequences, about 8% of them seen once, and the ten largest clones take 3% to 4%. Sequencing used whole blood. These receptors were obtained from an adult who was a healthcare worker with PCR-confirmed SARS-CoV-2 infection or an uninfected control (not recorded which).

This clonotype occurred many times. The rearrangement links TRBV20-1 to TRBJ2-2; D remains unclear. CDR1 is DFQATT and CDR2 is SNEGSKA in the germline V gene (reference sequence). Trimming took 2 bases from V and 5 from J, leaving 12 bases between them. This CDR3 has 14 residues. CDR3 residues: CSARKTGLTGELFF. Here the CDR3 DNA reads TGCAGTGCTAGAAAAACTGGGCTGACCGGGGAGCTGTTTTTT.

Many counts were recorded for this clonotype. A junction end diverges from the germline sequence, so it may reflect a read error. The chain has TRBV6-6 and TRBJ2-7, with a tentative D call TRBD1 (5 bases). Germline V gene sequence: CDR1 MNHNY, CDR2 SVGAGI (reference sequence). The CDR3 is made up of 11 amino acids. The CDR3 DNA reads TGTGCCAGCAGTCAAGGGGAACGAAAAATTTTC. Residues: CASSQGERKIF.